The rows below give T cell receptor beta chains drawn from one sample of a study of early T cells in non-severe SARS-CoV-2 infection. TCRdb passed the 5' RACE reads through MiXCR, listing each CDR3 protein once. The table has more than 50,000 distinct CDR3 sequences, approximately 12% seen once; the top ten hold about 2.5%. Sample: whole blood, taken at baseline. The receptors originated from an adult who was a healthcare worker with PCR-confirmed SARS-CoV-2 infection or an uninfected control (not recorded which). The CDR3 runs from the conserved cysteine through the conserved F or W. D genes are given only for firm matches. Only some rows state a clone size, as once, few, many or a class for expanded clones.

d_call: -; v_call: TRBV11-3; j_call: TRBJ2-3; clone_size: few; cdr3_length: 13; cdr3_aa: CASSHKGSDAQYF; cdr3_nt: TGTGCCAGCAGCCATAAAGGAAGTGATGCGCAGTATTTT
d_call: -; v_call: TRBV7-9; j_call: TRBJ1-2; clone_size: few; cdr3_length: 15; cdr3_aa: CASSLGGDRTGGYTF; cdr3_nt: TGTGCCAGCAGCTTAGGGGGAGACAGAACGGGAGGCTACACCTTC
d_call: -; v_call: TRBV10-2; j_call: TRBJ1-2; clone_size: few; cdr3_length: 12; cdr3_aa: CASSDNNYGYTF; cdr3_nt: TGCGCCAGCAGTGACAATAACTATGGCTACACCTTC
d_call: -; v_call: TRBV6-5; j_call: TRBJ1-1; clone_size: -; cdr3_length: 15; cdr3_aa: CASRPPGGLDTEAFF; cdr3_nt: TGTGCCAGCAGGCCTCCGGGGGGCTTGGACACTGAAGCTTTCTTT
d_call: -; v_call: TRBV11-2; j_call: TRBJ2-7; clone_size: -; cdr3_length: 14; cdr3_aa: CASSGVQLSYEQYF; cdr3_nt: TGTGCCAGCAGCGGGGTTCAACTCTCCTACGAGCAGTACTTC
d_call: -; v_call: TRBV6-5; j_call: TRBJ2-5; clone_size: -; cdr3_length: 15; cdr3_aa: CASRRGAGKEETQYF; cdr3_nt: TGTGCCAGCCGACGGGGGGCAGGGAAGGAAGAGACCCAGTACTTC
d_call: -; v_call: TRBV14; j_call: TRBJ2-2; clone_size: few; cdr3_length: 15; cdr3_aa: CASSQRTAFIGELFF; cdr3_nt: TGTGCCAGCAGCCAAAGGACAGCTTTCATCGGGGAGCTGTTTTTT
d_call: -; v_call: TRBV7-9; j_call: TRBJ2-1; clone_size: few; cdr3_length: 13; cdr3_aa: CASSLAGMREQFF; cdr3_nt: TGTGCCAGCAGCTTAGCAGGGATGCGGGAGCAGTTCTTC
d_call: TRBD1; v_call: TRBV12-3/TRBV12-4; j_call: TRBJ2-1; clone_size: few; cdr3_length: 15; cdr3_aa: CASSLRGRTYNEQFF; cdr3_nt: TGTGCCAGCAGTTTGAGGGGGCGCACCTACAATGAGCAGTTCTTC
d_call: -; v_call: TRBV6-4; j_call: TRBJ2-2; clone_size: few; cdr3_length: 15; cdr3_aa: CASSDLGDTTGELFF; cdr3_nt: TGTGCCAGCAGTGACCTGGGGGATACCACCGGGGAGCTGTTTTTT
d_call: -; v_call: TRBV11-2; j_call: TRBJ2-4; clone_size: -; cdr3_length: 11; cdr3_aa: CASSLGHFQYF; cdr3_nt: TGTGCCAGCAGCTTAGGACACTTTCAGTACTTC
d_call: TRBD1; v_call: TRBV18; j_call: TRBJ2-5; clone_size: many; cdr3_length: 13; cdr3_aa: CASSPGQKETQYF; cdr3_nt: TGTGCCAGCTCACCGGGACAGAAAGAGACCCAGTACTTC
d_call: -; v_call: TRBV12-3/TRBV12-4; j_call: TRBJ1-2; clone_size: medium-sized; cdr3_length: 12; cdr3_aa: CASSSGRVLGTF; cdr3_nt: TGTGCCAGCAGTTCGGGCAGGGTGCTTGGCACCTTC
d_call: -; v_call: TRBV28; j_call: TRBJ2-7; clone_size: -; cdr3_length: 13; cdr3_aa: CASRQPGKYEQYF; cdr3_nt: TGTGCCAGCAGACAACCGGGGAAGTACGAGCAGTACTTC
d_call: TRBD2; v_call: TRBV11-2; j_call: TRBJ2-3; clone_size: -; cdr3_length: 15; cdr3_aa: CASSYAGESTDTQYF; cdr3_nt: TGTGCCAGCAGCTATGCGGGAGAGTCCACAGATACGCAGTATTTT
d_call: -; v_call: TRBV18; j_call: TRBJ1-2; clone_size: few; cdr3_length: 13; cdr3_aa: CASSPDGNYGYTF; cdr3_nt: TGTGCCAGCTCGCCGGACGGAAACTATGGCTACACCTTC
d_call: TRBD1; v_call: TRBV14; j_call: TRBJ1-2; clone_size: -; cdr3_length: 15; cdr3_aa: CASSPRQGAVNGYTF; cdr3_nt: TGTGCCAGCAGCCCGCGACAGGGGGCGGTTAATGGCTACACCTTC
d_call: -; v_call: TRBV3-1; j_call: TRBJ1-1; clone_size: -; cdr3_length: 14; cdr3_aa: CASSPWQFGTEAFF; cdr3_nt: TGTGCCAGCAGCCCCTGGCAATTCGGCACTGAAGCTTTCTTT
d_call: -; v_call: TRBV10-3; j_call: TRBJ1-5; clone_size: many; cdr3_length: 16; cdr3_aa: CAISLAPTDSNQPQHF; cdr3_nt: TGTGCCATCAGCCTGGCCCCGACAGATAGCAATCAGCCCCAGCATTTT
d_call: -; v_call: TRBV20-1; j_call: TRBJ2-7; clone_size: -; cdr3_length: 13; cdr3_aa: CSATGTSPYEQYF; cdr3_nt: TGCAGTGCTACCGGGACTTCCCCCTACGAGCAGTACTTC
d_call: -; v_call: TRBV6-2/TRBV6-3; j_call: TRBJ1-1; clone_size: -; cdr3_length: 16; cdr3_aa: CASSPTDSHMNTEAFF; cdr3_nt: TGTGCCAGCAGTCCGACGGACAGCCACATGAACACTGAAGCTTTCTTT
d_call: -; v_call: TRBV12-3/TRBV12-4; j_call: TRBJ2-2; clone_size: -; cdr3_length: 17; cdr3_aa: CASSFFGIGSDTGELFF; cdr3_nt: TGTGCCAGCAGTTTTTTTGGTATAGGAAGCGACACCGGGGAGCTGTTTTTT
d_call: TRBD2; v_call: TRBV7-2; j_call: TRBJ2-1; clone_size: -; cdr3_length: 14; cdr3_aa: CASKRASGINEQFF; cdr3_nt: TGTGCCAGCAAACGGGCTAGCGGGATAAATGAGCAGTTCTTC
d_call: -; v_call: TRBV6-1; j_call: TRBJ1-1; clone_size: few; cdr3_length: 16; cdr3_aa: CASIAAISGKNTEAFF; cdr3_nt: TGTGCCAGCATCGCAGCAATTAGTGGGAAGAACACTGAAGCTTTCTTT
d_call: -; v_call: TRBV24-1; j_call: TRBJ2-5; clone_size: few; cdr3_length: 15; cdr3_aa: CATSDFAGLQETQYF; cdr3_nt: TGTGCCACCAGTGATTTTGCGGGCTTACAAGAGACCCAGTACTTC
d_call: TRBD2; v_call: TRBV28; j_call: TRBJ2-2; clone_size: -; cdr3_length: 15; cdr3_aa: CASRSGTRSAGELFF; cdr3_nt: TGTGCCAGCAGATCCGGGACTAGAAGTGCCGGGGAGCTGTTTTTT
d_call: -; v_call: TRBV5-4; j_call: TRBJ2-2; clone_size: -; cdr3_length: 16; cdr3_aa: CASSPGTSTETGELFF; cdr3_nt: TGTGCCAGCAGCCCCGGGACCTCTACCGAAACCGGGGAGCTGTTTTTT
d_call: TRBD2; v_call: TRBV19; j_call: TRBJ2-1; clone_size: many; cdr3_length: 16; cdr3_aa: CASSIRLAGGSDEQFF; cdr3_nt: TGTGCCAGTAGTATTCGCCTAGCGGGAGGGTCGGATGAGCAGTTCTTC
d_call: -; v_call: TRBV29-1; j_call: TRBJ2-5; clone_size: -; cdr3_length: 14; cdr3_aa: CSAGRDGSKRAQYF; cdr3_nt: TGCAGCGCAGGACGGGACGGCAGCAAAAGGGCCCAGTACTTC
d_call: -; v_call: TRBV11-2; j_call: TRBJ2-3; clone_size: few; cdr3_length: 12; cdr3_aa: CASSFPPHTQYF; cdr3_nt: TGTGCCAGCAGCTTCCCTCCCCATACGCAGTATTTT
d_call: TRBD1; v_call: TRBV20-1; j_call: TRBJ1-1; clone_size: -; cdr3_length: 12; cdr3_aa: CSAGQGGGEAFF; cdr3_nt: TGCAGTGCGGGACAGGGAGGAGGTGAAGCTTTCTTT
d_call: -; v_call: TRBV7-3; j_call: TRBJ2-1; clone_size: few; cdr3_length: 14; cdr3_aa: CASSPQNWDDEQFF; cdr3_nt: TGTGCCAGCAGCCCTCAGAATTGGGACGATGAGCAGTTCTTC
d_call: TRBD2; v_call: TRBV5-4; j_call: TRBJ2-2; clone_size: few; cdr3_length: 18; cdr3_aa: CASSPPTSGRAGTGELFF; cdr3_nt: TGTGCCAGCAGCCCCCCGACTAGCGGGAGGGCCGGTACCGGGGAGCTGTTTTTT
d_call: -; v_call: TRBV6-4; j_call: TRBJ2-2; clone_size: many; cdr3_length: 12; cdr3_aa: CASSEDTGELFF; cdr3_nt: TGTGCCAGCAGTGAGGACACCGGGGAGCTGTTTTTT
d_call: -; v_call: TRBV18; j_call: TRBJ2-7; clone_size: few; cdr3_length: 15; cdr3_aa: CASSPSGDFSYEQYF; cdr3_nt: TGTGCCAGCTCACCATCTGGGGACTTCTCCTACGAGCAGTACTTC
d_call: TRBD2; v_call: TRBV6-5; j_call: TRBJ2-1; clone_size: -; cdr3_length: 17; cdr3_aa: CASSPPTGTSGSNEQFF; cdr3_nt: TGTGCCAGCAGCCCCCCGACCGGGACTAGCGGGAGCAATGAGCAGTTCTTC
d_call: TRBD1; v_call: TRBV2; j_call: TRBJ1-5; clone_size: -; cdr3_length: 16; cdr3_aa: CASTLVGGGGNQPQHF; cdr3_nt: TGTGCCAGCACCCTGGTGGGAGGGGGCGGGAATCAGCCCCAGCATTTT
d_call: -; v_call: TRBV7-2; j_call: TRBJ1-6; clone_size: few; cdr3_length: 15; cdr3_aa: CASSLLGHQNSPLHF; cdr3_nt: TGTGCCAGCAGCTTGCTGGGACACCAAAATTCACCCCTCCACTTT
d_call: -; v_call: TRBV12-3/TRBV12-4; j_call: TRBJ1-2; clone_size: medium-sized; cdr3_length: 12; cdr3_aa: CASSQMEVGYTF; cdr3_nt: TGTGCCAGCAGTCAGATGGAGGTTGGCTACACCTTC
d_call: -; v_call: TRBV9; j_call: TRBJ2-7; clone_size: few; cdr3_length: 15; cdr3_aa: CASSPTGGGVTEQYF; cdr3_nt: TGTGCCAGCAGCCCCACAGGCGGAGGAGTCACCGAGCAGTACTTC
d_call: -; v_call: TRBV28; j_call: TRBJ2-3; clone_size: -; cdr3_length: 16; cdr3_aa: CASSLGWWRATDTQYF; cdr3_nt: TGTGCCAGCAGTTTAGGTTGGTGGCGAGCAACAGATACGCAGTATTTT
d_call: -; v_call: TRBV6-5; j_call: TRBJ1-2; clone_size: -; cdr3_length: 13; cdr3_aa: CASSVRGPYGYTF; cdr3_nt: TGTGCCAGCAGTGTACGGGGGCCCTATGGCTACACCTTC
d_call: -; v_call: TRBV7-2; j_call: TRBJ1-1; clone_size: many; cdr3_length: 16; cdr3_aa: CASSLVGGGRVTEAFF; cdr3_nt: TGTGCCAGCAGCTTAGTGGGAGGAGGTAGAGTCACTGAAGCTTTCTTT
d_call: -; v_call: TRBV28; j_call: TRBJ2-3; clone_size: -; cdr3_length: 11; cdr3_aa: CASTRMDTQYF; cdr3_nt: TGTGCCAGCACCCGTATGGATACGCAGTATTTT
d_call: TRBD2; v_call: TRBV11-1; j_call: TRBJ2-5; clone_size: -; cdr3_length: 14; cdr3_aa: CASKPRESQETQYF; cdr3_nt: TGTGCCAGCAAGCCGCGGGAGAGCCAAGAGACCCAGTACTTC
d_call: -; v_call: TRBV28; j_call: TRBJ2-7; clone_size: many; cdr3_length: 12; cdr3_aa: CASNYAEGRQYF; cdr3_nt: TGTGCCAGCAACTACGCCGAGGGGAGGCAGTACTTC
d_call: -; v_call: TRBV29-1; j_call: TRBJ2-1; clone_size: -; cdr3_length: 14; cdr3_aa: CSVEGQGSYNEQFF; cdr3_nt: TGCAGCGTTGAAGGGCAGGGTTCGTACAATGAGCAGTTCTTC